The rows below give T cell receptor beta chains drawn from one sample of a study of patients and donors after allogeneic stem cell transplantation. TCRdb redid the calling of the RT-PCR reads with MiXCR, one entry per CDR3 protein. The sample shows some 880,000 distinct CDR3 sequences, roughly 18% of them seen only once. The sequencing sample was made of blood, either unsorted or a sorted T cell fraction (not recorded which). The source of these receptors is a human donor who was either an allogeneic HSCT recipient or a stem cell or donor lymphocyte infusion donor (not recorded which). It is not recorded whose cells these are; they may come from a transplant donor. Both conserved end residues are part of each CDR3. D genes are given only for firm matches. Clone size is stated in some rows and not others, as once, few, many or a class when expanded.

j_gene: TRBJ1-1; len: 16; v_gene: TRBV5-1; d_gene: TRBD1; abundance: few; CDR3nt: TGCGCCAGCAGCTCGAATACCCAGGGGGAAGTAACTGAAGCTTTCTTT; CDR3aa: CASSSNTQGEVTEAFF
j_gene: TRBJ2-5; len: 14; v_gene: TRBV5-1; d_gene: TRBD1; abundance: few; CDR3nt: TGCGCCAGCAGCCTGGGACAGGTTGGAGAGACCCAGTACTTC; CDR3aa: CASSLGQVGETQYF
j_gene: TRBJ2-7; len: 15; v_gene: TRBV4-2; d_gene: TRBD1; abundance: NA; CDR3nt: TGTGCCAGCAGCCCTGGGACAGGAACTTCCTACGAGCAGTACTTC; CDR3aa: CASSPGTGTSYEQYF
j_gene: TRBJ2-1; len: 14; v_gene: TRBV6-1; d_gene: TRBD1; abundance: NA; CDR3nt: TGTGCCAGCAGCAGCGGGACAGGGTCAAGTGAGCAGTTCTTC; CDR3aa: CASSSGTGSSEQFF
j_gene: TRBJ2-4; len: 15; v_gene: TRBV5-1; d_gene: TRBD1; abundance: few; CDR3nt: TGCGCCAGCAGCTTGTACTCCGGGCAGGGGGACATTCAGTACTTC; CDR3aa: CASSLYSGQGDIQYF
j_gene: TRBJ2-1; len: 15; v_gene: TRBV9; d_gene: NA; abundance: NA; CDR3nt: TGTGCCAGCAGCCCAGAAACCCGTCCTCACAATGAGCAGTTCTTC; CDR3aa: CASSPETRPHNEQFF
j_gene: TRBJ1-6; len: 14; v_gene: TRBV27; d_gene: NA; abundance: few; CDR3nt: TGTGCCAGCAGTTTCTCCCCTAATAATTCACCCCTCCACTTT; CDR3aa: CASSFSPNNSPLHF
j_gene: TRBJ2-2; len: 17; v_gene: TRBV24-1; d_gene: NA; abundance: many; CDR3nt: TGTGCCACCAGTGAAGGGTGGGTTCGGGGGAACACCGGGGAGCTGTTTTTT; CDR3aa: CATSEGWVRGNTGELFF
j_gene: TRBJ1-1; len: 17; v_gene: TRBV5-6; d_gene: TRBD1; abundance: few; CDR3nt: TGTGCCAGCAGCTTTAAATTGGTCGGACAGGGTATAGCGGGAGCTTTCTTT; CDR3aa: CASSFKLVGQGIAGAFF
j_gene: TRBJ1-1; len: 15; v_gene: TRBV5-1; d_gene: NA; abundance: few; CDR3nt: TGCGCCAGCAGCTTGGGACAGGTACCGAACACTGAAGCTTTCTTT; CDR3aa: CASSLGQVPNTEAFF
j_gene: TRBJ2-7; len: 14; v_gene: TRBV6-2/TRBV6-3; d_gene: NA; abundance: NA; CDR3nt: TGTGCCAGCTCCAGGGGGACTAGGCTCTACGAGCAGTACTTC; CDR3aa: CASSRGTRLYEQYF
j_gene: TRBJ1-1; len: 10; v_gene: TRBV29-1; d_gene: NA; abundance: many; CDR3nt: TGCAGCGTTGGGAACACTGAAGCTTTCTTT; CDR3aa: CSVGNTEAFF
j_gene: TRBJ2-2; len: 14; v_gene: TRBV12-3/TRBV12-4; d_gene: NA; abundance: NA; CDR3nt: TGTGCCAGCAGTTTTCCCATCCCCCCGGGGGAGCTGTTTTTT; CDR3aa: CASSFPIPPGELFF